The subject of this entry is one T cell receptor (beta chain). This entry belongs to a study of shared clonotypes between healthy human individuals. CD45RA-negative memory and CD45RA+ naive subsets were split from the CD4+ cells. Assay used: immunoSEQ multiplex PCR; TCRdb lists only in-frame clones, some missing. The sample has about 1.5 million clones; roughly 98% are singletons. Sequences were obtained from naive CD4+ T cells sorted from blood. Subset: CD45RA+ positively selected. The clonotype originates from a young man in good health.

CDR3 nucleotide sequence: TGTGCCAGCTCACAACTAGCGGGAGTATTAGCCGGGGAGCTGTTTTTT. Amino acid sequence: CASSQLAGVLAGELFF. V is TRBV18 and J is TRBJ2-2, with 11 bases identical to TRBD2. In germline, CDR1 is KGHSH, CDR2 LQKENI. There are 16 residues in the CDR3. After removal of 4 bases from V and 6 bases from J, the junction contained 7 bases not matched to a gene.